Listed below are T cell receptor beta chains from one sample, sequenced in a study of regulatory T cells in long-lasting Graves disease. One entry per CDR3 protein, called by TCRdb with MiXCR from the multiplex PCR reads. The sample includes around 430,000 distinct CDR3 sequences, 22% of them seen just once. Sequencing was performed on peripheral blood mononuclear cells (PBMCs), taken when the disease was refractory, from a patient treated with antithyroid drugs. These receptors all stem from a female donor with Graves disease. CDR3s include the opening cysteine and the closing phenylalanine or tryptophan. The D gene is left open where the match is weak. Only part of the rows carry a size: once, few, many, or a class if the clone is expanded.

- TRBJ2-7 TRBV7-7 - CASSLDFSPTGEQYF TGTGCTAGCAGCTTAGATTTCAGCCCGACTGGCGAGCAGTACTTC
few TRBJ1-2 TRBV10-3 - CAISIGREGGGYTF TGTGCCATCAGCATTGGCAGGGAAGGAGGAGGCTACACCTTC
many TRBJ2-5 TRBV25-1 - CASSRPGETQYF TGTGCCAGCAGTAGACCAGGAGAGACCCAGTACTTC
- TRBJ1-2 TRBV7-2 TRBD1 CASRPTGYYGYTF TGTGCCAGCAGACCGACAGGGTACTATGGCTACACCTTC
many TRBJ1-1 TRBV28 TRBD1 CASSYLTGSTNTEAFF TGTGCCAGCAGTTATTTGACAGGGTCTACGAACACTGAAGCTTTCTTT
many TRBJ2-7 TRBV28 TRBD1 CASSFGTGAPYEQYF TGTGCCAGCAGTTTCGGGACAGGAGCCCCTTACGAGCAGTACTTC
- TRBJ1-6 TRBV3-1 - CASSQARRGNSPLHF TGTGCCAGCAGCCAAGCCCGCAGGGGTAATTCACCCCTCCACTTT
- TRBJ2-1 TRBV7-3 - CASSFTGGTREQFF TGTGCCAGCAGCTTTACGGGTGGAACCCGGGAGCAGTTCTTC
many TRBJ2-7 TRBV6-2/TRBV6-3 - CASSYRNPTYEQYF TGTGCCAGCAGTTACCGAAACCCAACCTACGAGCAGTACTTC
- TRBJ1-5 TRBV7-2 - CASSLSGVGWGQEPQHF TGTGCCAGCAGCTTATCGGGGGTGGGTTGGGGGCAGGAGCCCCAGCATTTT
many TRBJ2-5 TRBV6-1 - CASRESTQETQYF TGTGCCAGCCGGGAGTCGACCCAAGAGACCCAGTACTTC
- TRBJ2-1 TRBV6-1 - CASSRLGNEQFF TGTGCCAGCAGTCGACTTGGCAATGAGCAGTTCTTC
- TRBJ1-3 TRBV7-2 - CASSSGSPGSGNTIYF TGTGCCAGCAGCTCAGGGTCCCCTGGCTCTGGAAACACCATATATTTT
many TRBJ1-4 TRBV18 - CASSSGWRDEKLFF TGTGCCAGCTCATCGGGGTGGCGGGATGAAAAACTGTTTTTT
many TRBJ2-5 TRBV7-2 - CASSLVRHYGGAQETQYF TGTGCCAGCAGCTTAGTCCGACATTACGGCGGGGCACAAGAGACCCAGTACTTC
few TRBJ1-1 TRBV19 - CASSIPTGAGTEAFF TGTGCCAGTAGTATCCCGACGGGGGCGGGCACTGAAGCTTTCTTT
many TRBJ1-1 TRBV20-1 - CSARDSVNTEAFF TGCAGTGCTAGAGATTCCGTGAACACTGAAGCTTTCTTT
many TRBJ2-3 TRBV12-3/TRBV12-4 TRBD2 CASRTLRGGLTDTQYF TGTGCCAGCAGGACCTTAAGGGGAGGGCTGACAGATACGCAGTATTTT
- TRBJ1-4 TRBV5-1 TRBD1 CASSSDYRGQIPTNEKLFF TGCGCCAGCAGCTCGGACTACAGGGGGCAGATTCCAACTAATGAAAAACTGTTTTTT
many TRBJ2-5 TRBV30 - CAWSFGRAGTQYF TGTGCCTGGAGTTTTGGTCGAGCGGGGACCCAGTACTTC
few TRBJ2-5 TRBV5-1 - CASSLRSGNDQETQYF TGCGCCAGCAGCCTGCGTAGCGGAAACGATCAAGAGACCCAGTACTTC